The clone carrying this T cell receptor (beta chain) was recorded many times. Using unique molecular identifiers, the investigators prepared the TCRbeta library. From the PCR reads, TCRdb called clonotypes with MiXCR, one entry per CDR3 protein. The top ten hold about 13% of the sample, which has some 200,000 distinct CDR3 sequences, approximately 15% seen once. The record originates from a study of T-cell reconstitution after alpha-beta-depleted transplantation in children. V trimming: 1 base; J trimming: 4 bases; junction bases outside the gene matches: 8. Per germline, CDR1 SGHTA and CDR2 FQGNSA. The CDR3 contains 16 residues.

The receptor was isolated from a human donor who donated a stem cell graft to a child with acute lymphoblastic leukemia. The chain links TRBV7-2 to TRBJ2-7; 9 bases agree with TRBD2. Sequenced material: PBMCs from the stem cell graft donor, taken from the stem cell graft. The CDR3 bases are TGTGCCAGCAGCTTAGACACCCGACTAGCGGAATACGAGCAGTACTTC. It is translated as CASSLDTRLAEYEQYF.